These 10 T cell receptor beta chains were all obtained from the same sample, sequenced in a study of OX40 agonist ivuxolimab in advanced cancers. Libraries were prepared by immunoSEQ multiplex PCR; TCRdb keeps only in-frame clonotypes and omits some of them. The sample shows tens of thousands of clones, about 89% of them seen only once. Source: CD4+ or CD8+ T cells sorted from blood, taken in a trial of the OX40 agonist ivuxolimab. All receptors come from an adult with an advanced solid tumor such as melanoma, head and neck, liver or kidney cancer.

Here the CDR3 DNA reads TGTGCCAGCTCGGGACAGGGGCCCTATGAAGCTTTCTTT. Translated: CASSGQGPYEAFF. V gene TRBV19 combines with J gene TRBJ1-1, with TRBD1 identical over 10 bases. This CDR3 has 13 amino acids. The germline CDR1 and CDR2 sequences are LNHDA and SQIVND (reference sequence). The J segment lost 7 bases and the V segment lost 9 bases, leaving 8 bases of the junction unmatched.

The V and J genes are TRBV5-1 and TRBJ1-2; unclear D gene. This CDR3 spans 16 amino acids. Trimming left V 0 bases short and J 4 bases short, with 16 bases between. The germline V gene has CDR1 SGHRS and CDR2 YFSETQ. The CDR3 bases are TGCGCCAGCAGCTTGGAAGGCGCGGCAGCCCTCTATGGCTACACCTTC. Protein product: CASSLEGAAALYGYTF.

V usage is TRBV5-1 and J usage is TRBJ2-3, with 9 nucleotides matching TRBD1. Per the germline V gene, CDR1 is SGHRS and CDR2 is YFSETQ. V lost 5 bases to trimming and J lost 3 bases; unmatched junction nucleotides: 7. This CDR3 has 15 residues. The CDR3 coding sequence is TGCGCCAGCAGTCAGGGGGACAGGGTGACAGATACGCAGTATTTT. Its translation is CASSQGDRVTDTQYF.

The V and J genes are TRBV2 and TRBJ1-4; D is perhaps TRBD1 (5 bases). V lost 6 bases and J 7 bases, leaving 9 bases between the germline ends. There are 12 residues in the CDR3. Looked up from germline, CDR1 is SNHLY and CDR2 is FYNNEI. As DNA, the CDR3 is TGTGCCAGCAGGGCAGGGAGTGAAAAACTGTTTTTT. It translates to CASRAGSEKLFF.

The gene calls are TRBV2 and TRBJ2-1; D is ambiguous. The CDR3 covers 12 residues. Trimming stripped 8 bases from V and 6 bases from J, with 11 bases between. The germline V gene encodes CDR1 SNHLY and CDR2 FYNNEI. CDR3 residues: CASLRRSNEQFF. CDR3 coding DNA: TGTGCCAGCCTACGTAGGTCCAATGAGCAGTTCTTC.

The rearrangement links TRBV2 to TRBJ2-3; the D gene is possibly TRBD2 (5 bases). Germline loops: CDR1 SNHLY, CDR2 FYNNEI. The CDR3 consists of 16 residues. The V and J ends lost 0 bases and 7 bases respectively, with 17 bases between them. CDR3 DNA: TGTGCCAGCAGTGAAGCGGGGTCGACCCTAGCTAATACGCAGTATTTT. Protein product: CASSEAGSTLANTQYF.

CDR3 in DNA: TGTGCCAGCAGCCGAACGACAGGGCTCGCCCAAGAGACCCAGTACTTC. It codes for CASSRTTGLAQETQYF. The chain couples TRBV14 to TRBJ2-5, with 7 nucleotides matching TRBD1. CDR3 size: 16 residues. Unmatched junction bases numbered 9, after V lost 4 bases and J lost 1 base. The germline V gene has CDR1 SGHDN and CDR2 FVKESK.

V usage is TRBV5-1 and J usage is TRBJ2-7; 9 bases agree with TRBD1. V lost 7 bases to trimming and J lost 6 bases; unmatched junction nucleotides: 14. The CDR3 runs to 15 residues. The germline gives CDR1 SGHRS, CDR2 YFSETQ. CDR3 loop: CASRIEDRGNGEQYF. CDR3 in DNA: TGCGCCAGCCGAATAGAGGACAGGGGAAACGGCGAGCAGTACTTC.

The V gene is TRBV28, the J gene TRBJ2-7; D gene ambiguous. CDR3 length: 12 residues. V lost 6 bases and J 0 bases, leaving 6 bases between the germline ends. Germline assignment: CDR1 MDHEN and CDR2 SYDVKM. The CDR3 loop reads CASRRLSYEQYF. As DNA, the CDR3 is TGTGCCAGCAGGCGGCTCTCCTACGAGCAGTACTTC.

This clone has just one count. V is TRBV18 and J is TRBJ2-1; D is perhaps TRBD2 (5 bases). The CDR3 is 15 residues long. V lost 3 bases to trimming and J lost 5 bases, with 14 bases between them. The V gene's germline CDR1 is KGHSH and CDR2 LQKENI. The CDR3 DNA reads as TGTGCCAGCTCACCTTTAATCGGACTGAACAATGAGCAGTTCTTC. Translating gives CASSPLIGLNNEQFF.